One and the same sample provided the 21 T cell receptor beta chains below, sequenced in a study of CD8 T cells in ankylosing spondylitis (dated by TCRdb to about 2017). Library preparation employed 5' RACE. The sequencer listed for this sample is Illumina HiSeq 2500. TCRdb reprocessing: public reads trimmed at Q25 with fastp, clones called with MiXCR, in-frame beta chains kept. Each entry merges the rows of one CDR3 protein and shows their most common DNA and genes. The sample table contains fewer than 30,000 distinct CDR3 sequences; only one count was recorded for over 2% of them. Of the sample, about 7.4% falls within the top ten clones. Source material: blood, either unsorted or a sorted T cell fraction (not recorded which). The receptors originated from a female donor with ankylosing spondylitis or in good health (not recorded which).

This clonotype was seen ten or more times. This sequence joins TRBV9 and TRBJ2-1; 9 bases agree with TRBD2. V gave up 1 base and J gave up 5 bases; unmatched junction bases: 10. Germline V gene sequence: CDR1 SGDLS, CDR2 YYNGEE. The CDR3 consists of 17 residues. CDR3 bases: TGTGCCAGCAGCGTAAATCCAGCGGGAGGTTGGGACAATGAGCAGTTCTTC. Translation: CASSVNPAGGWDNEQFF.

The sample holds many counts of this clonotype. The gene calls are TRBV9 and TRBJ2-7; maybe TRBD2 (5 bases). This CDR3 is built from 15 residues. Germline lookup yields CDR1 SGDLS and CDR2 YYNGEE. V lost 5 bases to trimming and J lost 4 bases, with 19 bases between them. In nucleotides, the CDR3 is TGTGCCAGCAGTGGGAGTGGGAGTGGGAATTACGAGCAGTACTTC. Its translation: CASSGSGSGNYEQYF.

Ten or more counts support this clonotype. The CDR3 DNA is TGTGCCAGCAGCCGCGGGACTTCCGCCTACGAGCAGTACTTC. This sequence encodes CASSRGTSAYEQYF. The V call is TRBV9, the J call TRBJ2-7, with D tentatively TRBD2 (6 bases). The CDR3 spans 14 residues. Germline V CDR1 and CDR2: SGDLS, YYNGEE. Trimming took 4 bases from V and 2 from J, leaving 13 bases between them.

This clonotype was seen at least ten times. The rearrangement joins TRBV9 to TRBJ2-3; no definite D call. Between the trimmed V and J ends, which lost 5 bases and 5 bases, there was a span of 12 bases. The CDR3 has 13 residues. Looked up from germline, CDR1 is SGDLS and CDR2 is YYNGEE. This chain's CDR3 is CASSLDPKDTQYF. CDR3 coding DNA: TGTGCCAGCAGTCTCGACCCAAAAGATACGCAGTATTTT. Using reference TRBV9 and TRBJ2-3 for the parts outside the CDR3, the full variable domain is DSGVTQTPKHLITATGQRVTLRCSPRSGDLSVYWYQQSLDQGLQFLIQYYNGEERAKGNILERFSAQQFPDLHSELNLSSLELGDSALYFCASSLDPKDTQYFGPGTRLTVL.

Ten or more counts support this clonotype. The J gene is TRBJ2-1, the V gene TRBV9, with 9 bases aligning to TRBD2. The trim removed 4 bases at V and 7 bases at J, leaving 6 bases unmatched. From germline, CDR1 is SGDLS and CDR2 YYNGEE. CDR3 size: 14 residues. CDR3 nucleotides: TGTGCCAGCAGCACCAGCGGGGGGTGGAATGAGCAGTTCTTC. It translates to CASSTSGGWNEQFF. Full variable domain (missing parts from reference TRBV9 and TRBJ2-1): DSGVTQTPKHLITATGQRVTLRCSPRSGDLSVYWYQQSLDQGLQFLIQYYNGEERAKGNILERFSAQQFPDLHSELNLSSLELGDSALYFCASSTSGGWNEQFFGPGTRLTVL.

There are many counts of this clonotype. This chain joins TRBV9 and TRBJ2-7; D may correspond to TRBD1 or TRBD2 (5 bases each). Germline loops: CDR1 SGDLS, CDR2 YYNGEE. V dropped 0 bases and J dropped 0 bases, with 7 bases sitting between them. The CDR3 has 14 amino acids. Here the CDR3 reads CASSVGGVSYEQYF. For the CDR3, the DNA is TGTGCCAGCAGCGTAGGAGGGGTCTCCTACGAGCAGTACTTC.

This clonotype was picked up many times. The V call is TRBV9, the J call TRBJ1-1; a weak D match, TRBD1 (6 bases). CDR1 is SGDLS, CDR2 YYNGEE, per germline. CDR3 length equals 14 residues. V lost 0 bases, J lost 4 bases, and 10 bases lay in between. In DNA form, the CDR3 reads TGTGCCAGCAGCGTAGTGCGAGGGGGCACTGAAGCTTTCTTT. Protein product: CASSVVRGGTEAFF.

This clonotype was detected ten times or more. The chain is built from TRBV9 and TRBJ1-1; D uncertain. The germline V gene encodes CDR1 SGDLS and CDR2 YYNGEE. Trimming left V 1 base short and J 1 base short, with 11 bases between. The length of the CDR3 is 15 residues. CDR3 residues: CASSVSPSKNTEAFF. The CDR3 nucleotides are TGTGCCAGCAGCGTATCCCCCAGTAAGAACACTGAAGCTTTCTTT.

A remark on this clonotype: With a much larger clone just one base away, this may be a read error. As DNA, the CDR3 is TGTGCCAGCAGCGTAGTTCAGGGAGGCTACGCCTTC. Translation: CASSVVQGGYAF. The chain combines TRBV9 with TRBJ1-2, with D perhaps matching TRBD1 (5 bases). Germline V gene sequence: CDR1 SGDLS, CDR2 YYNGEE. CDR3 length equals 12 residues.

This clonotype was observed many times. V gene TRBV9 combines with J gene TRBJ1-4, with a possible D match to TRBD1 (5 bases). The CDR3 length is 16 residues. V was shortened by 0 bases and J by 3 bases, with 12 bases between the two germline ends. Germline CDR1 is SGDLS and CDR2 is YYNGEE. CDR3 sequence reads: CASSVGGGGANEKLFF. The CDR3 coding sequence is TGTGCCAGCAGCGTAGGTGGGGGAGGGGCTAATGAAAAACTGTTTTTT.

In this sample, this clonotype turned up many times. The rearrangement joins TRBV9 to TRBJ2-3; the D is unclear. This CDR3 has 14 residues. CDR1 is SGDLS, CDR2 YYNGEE, per germline. V shed 0 bases and J shed 0 bases, with 5 bases lying between them. The CDR3 loop reads CASSVETSTDTQYF. CDR3 DNA: TGTGCCAGCAGCGTAGAGACTAGCACAGATACGCAGTATTTT.

This clonotype was seen repeatedly, ten times or more. V and J are TRBV9 and TRBJ2-3; 8 bases map to TRBD2. CDR1 and CDR2 from the germline V gene are SGDLS and YYNGEE. The J segment lost 6 bases and the V segment lost 0 bases, leaving 6 bases of the junction unmatched. The CDR3 totals 15 residues. The CDR3: CASSVDPSGRDTQYF. The CDR3 coding sequence is TGTGCCAGCAGCGTAGACCCTAGCGGGCGGGATACGCAGTATTTT.

This clonotype was observed at least ten times. DNA for the CDR3: TGTGCCAGCAGCGCGATGCTAGACAGGGACACAGATACGCAGTATTTT. Its protein is CASSAMLDRDTDTQYF. The V and J genes are TRBV9 and TRBJ2-3; TRBD1 matches 7 bases. The ends lost 3 bases at V and 2 bases at J; junction bases unmatched: 9. Germline CDR1 is SGDLS and CDR2 is YYNGEE. This CDR3 is built from 16 residues.

This clonotype appeared many times. The V gene is TRBV9, the J gene TRBJ2-1, with 9 bases that match TRBD2. The V and J ends lost 7 bases and 4 bases, in that order; junction bases with no gene match: 6. CDR3 length: 14 residues. Germline V CDR1 and CDR2: SGDLS, YYNGEE. The CDR3 is CASQRLAAYNEQFF. CDR3 nucleotides: TGTGCCAGCCAGAGACTAGCGGCATACAATGAGCAGTTCTTC.

This clonotype was seen at least ten times. The chain uses TRBV9 and TRBJ2-7; D might be TRBD1 (5 bases). The CDR3 loop spans 17 amino acids. Germline lookup yields CDR1 SGDLS and CDR2 YYNGEE. Deletions cut 4 bases from V and 2 bases from J, with 22 bases between. The CDR3 sequence: CASSSRHGARGTYEQYF. CDR3 bases: TGTGCCAGCAGCTCACGACACGGTGCTAGGGGTACCTACGAGCAGTACTTC.

There are many counts of this clonotype. This rearrangement joins TRBV9 to TRBJ2-2; 9 bases agree with TRBD1. The V segment lost 0 bases and the J segment 5 bases; nucleotides outside the gene matches: 11. Germline CDR1 reads SGDLS; CDR2 reads YYNGEE. The CDR3 contains 18 residues. The CDR3 spells CASSVDLFAGQGTGELFF. DNA of the CDR3: TGTGCCAGCAGCGTAGATTTATTTGCGGGACAGGGAACCGGGGAGCTGTTTTTT.

This clonotype showed up many times. In DNA, the CDR3 is TGTGCCAGCAGCGTAGGGAGAAGTCGGGAGGGCCTACAAGAGACCCAGTACTTC. Protein sequence: CASSVGRSREGLQETQYF. The chain carries TRBV9 and TRBJ2-5, with 8 bases fitting TRBD2. The CDR3 is 18 amino acids. Germline V lookup: CDR1 SGDLS, CDR2 YYNGEE. V gave up 0 bases and J gave up 2 bases; unmatched junction bases: 12.

In this sample, this clonotype turned up many times. This chain links TRBV9 with TRBJ2-3; unclear D gene. CDR1 is SGDLS and CDR2 is YYNGEE in the germline V gene. V lost 0 bases and J lost 2, with 10 bases in between. The CDR3 has 15 amino acids. The CDR3 DNA sequence: TGTGCCAGCAGCGTAGCACCGGACCCCACAGATACGCAGTATTTT. This translates into CASSVAPDPTDTQYF.

The table lists this clonotype with many counts. V and J are TRBV9 and TRBJ2-1, with 14 bases fitting TRBD2. Losses at the gene ends were 0 bases for V and 9 bases for J; bases not matched to a gene: 2. CDR3 length: 15 residues. The V gene's germline CDR1 is SGDLS and CDR2 YYNGEE. CDR3 in amino acids: CASSVGGLAGVEQFF. The CDR3 DNA reads as TGTGCCAGCAGCGTAGGGGGACTAGCGGGAGTTGAGCAGTTCTTC.

This clonotype was counted many times. The chain joins TRBV18 to TRBJ2-3; TRBD2 agrees at 8 bases. Germline V lookup: CDR1 KGHSH, CDR2 LQKENI. The CDR3 totals 14 residues. V gave up 6 bases and J gave up 0 bases; unmatched junction bases: 2. CDR3 in amino acids: CASSTSASTDTQYF. In nucleotides, the CDR3 is TGTGCCAGCTCGACTAGCGCTAGCACAGATACGCAGTATTTT.

This clonotype was seen at least ten times. This chain uses TRBV9 with TRBJ2-1; no reliable D call. The CDR3 is made up of 15 amino acids. Germline loops: CDR1 SGDLS, CDR2 YYNGEE. V lost 4 bases to trimming and J lost 3 bases, with 14 bases between them. The CDR3 nucleotides read TGTGCCAGCAGCCCCCATGGGCAGAACTACAATGAGCAGTTCTTC. Protein product: CASSPHGQNYNEQFF.